The next 18 T cell receptor beta chains were all read from a single sample in a study of blood T cell repertoires in COVID-19. Here immunoSEQ multiplex PCR was the method, and the copy in TCRdb shows in-frame clones only, minus some. The sample has over 110,000 clones, about three quarters seen once. The specimen sequenced was peripheral blood. The receptors were gathered from a woman aged 55 to 70 with acute or convalescent COVID-19.

The CDR3 here is CASTGQEYNEQFF. DNA of the CDR3: TGTGCCAGCACCGGACAGGAATACAATGAGCAGTTCTTC. The gene calls are TRBV13 and TRBJ2-1, with TRBD1 matching over 7 bases. Germline CDR1 reads PRHDT; CDR2 reads FYEKMQ (reference sequence). The CDR3 has 13 residues. The V gene end was trimmed by 7 bases and the J gene end by 4 bases; junction bases not matched to a gene: 4.

The chain joins TRBV3-1 (or the pseudogene TRBV3-2) to TRBJ1-6; unclear D gene. The CDR3 has 12 residues. V lost 1 base and J 9 bases, leaving 4 bases between the germline ends. CDR1 and CDR2 from the germline V gene are LGHDT and YNNKEL (reference sequence). This CDR3 is CASSQAGSPLHF. DNA for the CDR3: TGTGCCAGCAGCCAAGCAGGTTCACCCCTCCACTTT.

The rearrangement uses TRBV15 and TRBJ2-2; 10 bases line up with TRBD2. The CDR3 extends over 17 amino acids. Losses at the gene ends were 6 bases for V and 4 bases for J; bases not matched to a gene: 11. From germline, CDR1 is LNHNV and CDR2 YYDKDF (reference sequence). CDR3 region: CATSSGTSVMRTGELFF. The CDR3 coding sequence is TGTGCCACCAGTTCTGGGACTAGCGTGATGCGCACCGGGGAGCTGTTTTTT.

Written as DNA, the CDR3 is TGTGCCAGCAGTTTCTCGGGGTCGCAGGTCCATAAGACCTACGAGCAGTACTTC. This gives the protein CASSFSGSQVHKTYEQYF. This chain uses TRBV27 with TRBJ2-7; D perhaps matches TRBD2 (5 bases). V lost 3 bases and J 2 bases, leaving 23 bases between the germline ends. The CDR3 is made up of 18 amino acids. Germline CDR1 and CDR2: MNHEY and SMNVEV (reference sequence).

The chain recombines TRBV3-1 (or the pseudogene TRBV3-2) with TRBJ2-7; 10 positions agree with TRBD2. The germline V gene has CDR1 LGHDT and CDR2 YNNKEL (reference sequence). The ends lost 0 bases at V and 5 bases at J; junction bases unmatched: 10. The CDR3 is made up of 17 amino acids. CDR3 amino acids: CASSQDLASGSLNEQYF. CDR3 nucleotide sequence: TGTGCCAGCAGCCAAGATCTTGCTAGCGGGAGTCTCAACGAGCAGTACTTC.

Here the CDR3 DNA reads TGTGCCAGCAGCTTAGATAGTCACGAGCAGTTCTTC. Translating it yields CASSLDSHEQFF. The rearrangement links TRBV11-3 to TRBJ2-1; D gene uncertain. V was shortened by 0 bases and J by 10 bases, with 7 bases between the two germline ends. The CDR3 runs 12 residues. Germline CDR1 and CDR2: SGHNT and YENEEA.

This chain uses TRBV18 with TRBJ2-7, with 8 bases matching TRBD1. Trimming removed 3 bases from V and 2 bases from J; junction bases left unmatched: 6. Germline-derived CDR1 and CDR2 are KGHSH and LQKENI. The CDR3 runs 15 residues. The CDR3 DNA follows: TGTGCCAGCTCACCTTCGGGACAGGTAACCTACGAGCAGTACTTC. This sequence encodes CASSPSGQVTYEQYF.

This rearrangement joins TRBV7-9 to TRBJ1-2; 10 bases line up with TRBD1. V gave up 3 bases and J gave up 2 bases; unmatched junction bases: 6. The CDR3 length is 16 residues. CDR1 is SEHNR and CDR2 is FQNEAQ in the germline V gene (reference sequence). CDR3: CASSLDGTGANYGYTF. CDR3 coding DNA: TGTGCCAGCAGCTTGGACGGGACAGGGGCCAACTATGGCTACACCTTC. Supplemented by reference TRBV7-9 and TRBJ1-2, the full variable domain reads DTGVSQNPRHKITKRGQNVTFRCDPISEHNRLYWYRQTLGQGPEFLTYFQNEAQLEKSRLLSDRFSAERPKGSFSTLEIQRTEQGDSAMYLCASSLDGTGANYGYTFGSGTRLTVV.

V gene TRBV28 combines with J gene TRBJ1-2; a weak D match, TRBD1 (5 bases). The CDR3 extends over 14 amino acids. V lost 10 bases and J 8 bases, leaving 23 bases between the germline ends. Germline loops: CDR1 MDHEN, CDR2 SYDVKM. The CDR3 DNA reads as TGTGCCATCCTCGGGGACTCCTATACTAGGGGCTACACCTTC. It is translated as CAILGDSYTRGYTF.

This chain connects TRBV20-1 to TRBJ2-7; D perhaps matches TRBD1 (5 bases). The germline V and J ends were trimmed by 2 bases and 5 bases, with 7 bases remaining between them. This CDR3 has 11 amino acids. Germline CDR1 and CDR2: DFQATT and SNEGSKA (reference sequence). The CDR3 coding sequence is TGCAGTGCTAGAAGCAGGGACGAGCAGTACTTC. Its protein is CSARSRDEQYF.

CDR3 DNA: TGTGCCAGCAGCTTAGATTTCAGGTCACGGAACACCGGGGAGCTGTTTTTT. Translated, it gives CASSLDFRSRNTGELFF. The chain uses TRBV7-9 and TRBJ2-2; D gene uncertain. The CDR3 covers 17 residues. The V gene lost 1 base and the J gene lost 1 base, with 13 bases spanning the gap. Germline CDR1 is SEHNR and CDR2 is FQNEAQ (reference sequence).

The chain carries TRBV11-2 and TRBJ2-3; possibly TRBD2 for D (6 bases). This CDR3 comprises 16 residues. The germline V gene has CDR1 SGHAT and CDR2 FQNNGV. V was shortened by 1 base and J by 3 bases, with 14 bases between the two germline ends. The DNA of the CDR3 is TGTGCCAGCAGCTTAGTCGGGGGTTGGTGGACAGATACGCAGTATTTT. Its translation: CASSLVGGWWTDTQYF.

The chain combines TRBV7-8 with TRBJ2-1, with TRBD1 matching 8 bases. The CDR3 runs to 19 residues. V was pared by 5 bases and J by 0 bases, with 15 bases of the junction left unmatched. CDR1 is SGHVS and CDR2 is FQNEAQ in the germline V gene. DNA for the CDR3: TGTGCCAGCAGCAAGGAGTCGACAGGGGTGTTAGGCTCCTACAATGAGCAGTTCTTC. Its protein is CASSKESTGVLGSYNEQFF.

This clone was counted between two and nine times. The CDR3 reads CASSPSLDRGPYNEQFF. In nucleotides, the CDR3 is TGTGCCAGCTCACCAAGTCTAGACAGGGGACCCTACAATGAGCAGTTCTTC. The rearrangement links TRBV18 to TRBJ2-1; 8 bases fit TRBD1. CDR3 length: 17 amino acids. V trimming: 2 bases; J trimming: 2 bases; junction bases outside the gene matches: 8. Germline V lookup: CDR1 KGHSH, CDR2 LQKENI.

The gene calls are TRBV13 and TRBJ2-2; D perhaps matches TRBD2 (5 bases). V was shortened by 5 bases and J by 0 bases, with 16 bases between the two germline ends. Germline values: CDR1 PRHDT, CDR2 FYEKMQ (reference sequence). The CDR3 is made up of 17 amino acids. The CDR3 nucleotides read TGTGCCAGCAGCAGCGGAGCGGCCGACGCGAACACCGGGGAGCTGTTTTTT. It is translated as CASSSGAADANTGELFF. Full variable domain (missing parts from reference TRBV13 and TRBJ2-2): AAGVIQSPRHLIKEKRETATLKCYPIPRHDTVYWYQQGPGQDPQFLISFYEKMQSDKGSIPDRFSAQQFSDYHSELNMSSLELGDSALYFCASSSGAADANTGELFFGEGSRLTVL.

The chain employs TRBV6-5 and TRBJ1-3; D possibly corresponds to TRBD1 (6 bases). Germline lookup yields CDR1 MNHEY and CDR2 SVGAGI. Trimming cost V 2 bases and J 0 bases, with 8 bases left between them. This CDR3 region has 15 residues. Here the CDR3 reads CASSYQGTSGNTIYF. In DNA, the CDR3 is TGTGCCAGCAGTTACCAGGGGACCTCTGGAAACACCATATATTTT.

The rearrangement joins TRBV19 to TRBJ2-2; 10 positions agree with TRBD2. This CDR3 has 16 amino acids. The V segment lost 5 bases and the J segment 6 bases; nucleotides outside the gene matches: 9. Germline CDR1 is LNHDA and CDR2 is SQIVND (reference sequence). The CDR3 reads CASSVPAGGPPGELFF. CDR3 coding DNA: TGTGCCAGTAGTGTCCCAGCGGGAGGGCCCCCCGGGGAGCTGTTTTTT.

V and J are TRBV10-3 and TRBJ1-6; no reliable D call. This CDR3 has 12 residues. V was shortened by 10 bases and J by 7 bases, with 11 bases between the two germline ends. The germline V gene has CDR1 ENHRY and CDR2 SYGVKD. CDR3 sequence: CATQTGNSPLHF. The CDR3 region has the DNA TGTGCCACCCAGACGGGAAATTCACCCCTCCACTTT.